Described below is a single T cell receptor beta chain sequence and its context. No conserved phenylalanine or tryptophan is present at the end of the CDR3, so a read error is the likely explanation. Amplified regions were TCR beta CDR3 sequences from RNA transcripts. When the TCR CDR3 underwent first-round RT-PCR, the HTBI primer set was used. TCRdb used MiXCR to reprocess the multiplex PCR reads, holding one entry per CDR3 protein. The sample lists 500,000 or so distinct CDR3 sequences, approximately 17% seen once, with roughly a sixth in the top ten. Clinical symptoms, serum thyroxine and TRAb, thyroid ultrasound and orbital computed tomography were used for the diagnoses. The data derive from a study of T cells in Graves' hyperthyroidism and ophthalmopathy. CDR1 LGHDT and CDR2 YNNKEL come from the germline V gene (reference sequence). This CDR3 is 15 amino acids long. V was cut by 5 bases and J by 4 bases, with 17 bases left in between.

The clonotype was recovered from a woman under 30 with Graves' ophthalmopathy. This chain joins TRBV3-1 and TRBJ1-2; D might be TRBD1 (5 bases). The sample was blood. The CDR3 protein is CASSSSGTGVYGYTL. In nucleotides, the CDR3 is TGTGCCAGCAGCTCGTCCGGGACGGGGGTCTATGGCTACACCCTC.